What follows describes a single TCR beta chain. The clone's antigen remains unknown. No per-base quality is available; no much larger clone lies one base away. Reading the germline V gene gives CDR1 MGHRA and CDR2 YSYEKL. Inclusive of the bounding cysteine and phenylalanine, the CDR3 is 16 residues long. Just CDR3 DNA is preserved here, 48 bases in frame from base 1. The germline V end is reduced by 0 bases and the J end by 2 bases; junction bases left unmatched: 6. Patients with autoimmune disease history or receiving systemic immunosuppression were excluded from the trial. Peripheral blood for TCR sequencing was collected from all dose cohorts at baseline, on cycle 4 day 1, and on cycle 7 day 1. The samples were taken from a phase I, first-in-human, multicenter, open-label dose-escalation trial of ivuxolimab. The trial enrolled adults with locally advanced or metastatic head and neck squamous cell, hepatocellular, melanoma or renal cell carcinoma. Before TCR sequencing, CD4+ and CD8+ T cells were separately sorted from peripheral blood.

Genomic DNA was isolated from the sorted cells so that the TCRbeta CDR3 region could be sequenced. The immunoSEQ Assay was used to sequence the TCRbeta CDR3 regions. TCRdb stores this immuneACCESS table with in-frame sequences only. Part of the clones is absent; in the studies checked, under half of the shortfall reflects unresolved V genes, and no reason is known for the rest. The sample data list about 40,000 clones, and about 91% of these were observed just once. The ten most abundant clones make up roughly a quarter of the sample. The source of the sample is a study of OX40 agonist ivuxolimab in advanced cancers. Context from the whole study: The costimulatory receptor OX40 (CD134) was targeted by ivuxolimab, a fully human IgG2 agonistic monoclonal antibody. Intravenous ivuxolimab was administered to patients every 2 weeks at six dose levels: 0.01, 0.1, 0.3, 1.5, 3 and 10 mg/kg. Of the roughly 52 dose-escalation patients, hepatocellular carcinoma was present in around 20, melanoma in around 15, renal cell carcinoma in 9 and head and neck cancer in 9. In the dose-escalation cohort, 70% to 85% of patients were male, and the mean age was roughly 60 years, with a range of roughly 23 to 85. Patients were allowed to have had prior anti-PD-1, anti-PD-L1 or anti-CTLA-4 therapy, and 40% to 45% of the dose-escalation patients had been treated with checkpoint inhibitors. Three dose-escalation patients achieved partial responses, one with hepatocellular carcinoma and two with cutaneous melanoma. The purpose of peripheral TCRbeta sequencing was to test whether ivuxolimab changed TCR sequence diversity and led to clonal T-cell expansion. The monotherapy dose-escalation portion (N ≈ 55 patients) of the phase I ivuxolimab trial is reported in the paper.

General study outcomes and caveats: Clonal expansion of both CD4+ and CD8+ blood T cells was observed from baseline to week 6 at doses 0.1 to 3.0 mg/kg. Low levels of normalized T-cell clonal expansion were also seen in some nonresponding patients. After ivuxolimab, CD8+ T cells had more expanded clones than CD4+ T cells on average. Which antigens the clonally expanded peripheral T cells were specific for was not determined. In the 0.1-3.0 mg/kg groups, partial responders were among the patients with the lowest normalized peripheral clonal expansion, particularly in CD8+ T cells.

The sequencing here drew on CD4+ or CD8+ T cells sorted from blood, taken in a trial of the OX40 agonist ivuxolimab. The receptor chain draws on TRBV4-1 and TRBJ1-2, with TRBD1 matching 7 junction bases. This TCR derives from an adult with an advanced solid tumor such as melanoma, head and neck, liver or kidney cancer. The CDR3: CASSQDRQGVNYGYTF. In nucleotide form, the sequence is TGCGCCAGCAGCCAAGATCGACAGGGCGTGAACTATGGCTACACCTTC.